The 4 T cell receptor beta chains listed next were all sequenced from one sample in a study of early T cells in non-severe SARS-CoV-2 infection. MiXCR was run by TCRdb on the 5' RACE reads, yielding one entry per CDR3 protein. The sample has some 50,000 distinct CDR3 sequences; around a tenth are singletons. The sequencing sample was made of whole blood. Receptor source: an adult who was a healthcare worker with PCR-confirmed SARS-CoV-2 infection or an uninfected control (not recorded which).

V usage is TRBV24-1 and J usage is TRBJ1-2; D remains ambiguous. CDR1 is KGHDR and CDR2 is SFDVKD in the germline V gene. The CDR3 consists of 21 residues. V was cut by 0 bases and J by 5 bases, with 30 bases left in between. CDR3 sequence reads: CATSDLQKGRRLFIFGYGYTF. CDR3 DNA sequence: TGTGCCACCAGTGATTTGCAGAAGGGTAGGCGGCTCTTTATTTTTGGTTATGGCTACACCTTC.

The rearrangement joins TRBV20-1 to TRBJ2-1, with a weak D call TRBD2 (6 bases). The V gene's germline CDR1 is DFQATT and CDR2 SNEGSKA (reference sequence). V lost 2 bases and J 3 bases, leaving 11 bases between the germline ends. This CDR3 region has 14 residues. CDR3 region: CSARRSGLYNEQFF. CDR3 DNA sequence: TGCAGTGCTAGAAGGAGCGGGCTCTACAATGAGCAGTTCTTC.

This clonotype was recorded many times. The chain joins TRBV5-6 to TRBJ2-2; TRBD2 is a possible D gene (6 bases). CDR3 length equals 16 residues. Trimming left V 4 bases short and J 4 bases short, with 17 bases between. Germline V gene lookup returns CDR1 SGHDT and CDR2 YYEEEE. In nucleotides, the CDR3 is TGTGCCAGCAGCAGCTGGGCGGGACTGACCACCGGGGAGCTGTTTTTT. Encoded protein: CASSSWAGLTTGELFF.

This clonotype was seen repeatedly, ten times or more. V and J are TRBV7-9 and TRBJ2-2; D may be TRBD2 (5 bases). V dropped 6 bases and J dropped 0 bases, with 11 bases sitting between them. The V gene's germline CDR1 is SEHNR and CDR2 FQNEAQ (reference sequence). CDR3 length equals 15 residues. The CDR3 region has the DNA TGTGCCAGCAGTCGCACCGGGGCGAACACCGGGGAGCTGTTTTTT. It encodes CASSRTGANTGELFF.